The rows below give T cell receptor beta chains drawn from one sample of a study of blood T cell repertoires in COVID-19. Some clones are missing from TCRdb's copy, which holds only in-frame ones; the method was immunoSEQ multiplex PCR. The sample records some 150,000 clones, roughly 80% being singletons. Sequencing was carried out using peripheral blood. Receptor source: a man in his sixties with acute or convalescent COVID-19. Both conserved end residues are part of each CDR3. Fields, in order: CDR3 protein, clone size, V gene, J gene. Expanded clones are given a class, and other clones once, few, many or no size at all.

CDR3aa: CASSLSMTGSAGGYTF
abundance: few
v_gene: TRBV19
j_gene: TRBJ1-2

CDR3aa: CASSGLAGGETQYF
abundance: NA
v_gene: TRBV6-5
j_gene: TRBJ2-5

CDR3aa: CASNGIGGGLYNEQFF
abundance: NA
v_gene: TRBV19
j_gene: TRBJ2-1

CDR3aa: CASRAGVKTQYF
abundance: few
v_gene: TRBV28
j_gene: TRBJ2-5

CDR3aa: CASSPGQGAYQPQHF
abundance: NA
v_gene: TRBV28
j_gene: TRBJ1-5

CDR3aa: CASSPSRGHEQFF
abundance: NA
v_gene: TRBV18
j_gene: TRBJ2-1

CDR3aa: CASSFQQGVDEKLFF
abundance: NA
v_gene: TRBV5-1
j_gene: TRBJ1-4

CDR3aa: CASSPRLRHSATHEQFF
abundance: few
v_gene: TRBV3-1/TRBV3-2
j_gene: TRBJ2-1

CDR3aa: CASSQLGGDSPLHF
abundance: few
v_gene: TRBV4-2
j_gene: TRBJ1-6

CDR3aa: CASIGQSGNTIYF
abundance: NA
v_gene: TRBV19
j_gene: TRBJ1-3

CDR3aa: CASSLRTGIDQPQHF
abundance: NA
v_gene: TRBV7-2
j_gene: TRBJ1-5

CDR3aa: CASSPGQGEQPQHF
abundance: NA
v_gene: TRBV3-1/TRBV3-2
j_gene: TRBJ1-5

CDR3aa: CASTPPAGRYYGYTF
abundance: NA
v_gene: TRBV6-6
j_gene: TRBJ1-2

CDR3aa: CASSQDVQGLGEQYF
abundance: NA
v_gene: TRBV14
j_gene: TRBJ2-7

CDR3aa: CAITGGADTQYF
abundance: NA
v_gene: TRBV10-3
j_gene: TRBJ2-3

CDR3aa: CASSIATASNQPQHF
abundance: NA
v_gene: TRBV19
j_gene: TRBJ1-5

CDR3aa: CASSLLTAAAGELFF
abundance: NA
v_gene: TRBV5-1
j_gene: TRBJ2-2

CDR3aa: CASSPGGRTDTQYF
abundance: NA
v_gene: TRBV7-3
j_gene: TRBJ2-3

CDR3aa: CATSRVGASNEKLFF
abundance: NA
v_gene: TRBV24-1
j_gene: TRBJ1-4

CDR3aa: CASSEGQPPLGQYF
abundance: NA
v_gene: TRBV19
j_gene: TRBJ2-7

CDR3aa: CASSQVPPGQPNYGYTF
abundance: NA
v_gene: TRBV4-3
j_gene: TRBJ1-2

CDR3aa: CSAYRGPEQFF
abundance: few
v_gene: TRBV20-1
j_gene: TRBJ2-1

CDR3aa: CASSESVGTEAFF
abundance: NA
v_gene: TRBV10-1
j_gene: TRBJ1-1

CDR3aa: CASSLKQGSGNTIYF
abundance: NA
v_gene: TRBV7-9
j_gene: TRBJ1-3

CDR3aa: CASMRNEKLFF
abundance: NA
v_gene: TRBV6-5
j_gene: TRBJ1-4

CDR3aa: CASSPGRGNQPQHF
abundance: NA
v_gene: TRBV18
j_gene: TRBJ1-5

CDR3aa: CASSSVWTGELFF
abundance: NA
v_gene: TRBV5-5
j_gene: TRBJ2-2

CDR3aa: CASSFTGQLYGYTF
abundance: NA
v_gene: TRBV19
j_gene: TRBJ1-2

CDR3aa: CASTHGTSNNEQFF
abundance: NA
v_gene: TRBV28
j_gene: TRBJ2-1

CDR3aa: CAWSADRRGYSNQPQHF
abundance: NA
v_gene: TRBV30
j_gene: TRBJ1-5

CDR3aa: CASSSQGAAREAFF
abundance: NA
v_gene: TRBV6-5
j_gene: TRBJ1-1

CDR3aa: CASSLPLQETQYF
abundance: NA
v_gene: TRBV5-5
j_gene: TRBJ2-5